The 8 T cell receptor beta chains below come from one sample, sequenced in a study of response to subunit inactivated influenza vaccine. TCRdb re-analysed the RT-PCR reads in MiXCR, keeping a single row per CDR3 protein. Among a few hundred thousand distinct CDR3 sequences listed, roughly a fifth were seen once. The material was PBMCs from blood, obtained approximately 22 months after vaccination. The receptors were sampled from a man aged 50-75 years who received an inactivated influenza vaccine.

The genes are TRBV20-1 and TRBJ1-4, with D tentatively TRBD1 (5 bases). Trimming removed 4 bases from V and 7 bases from J, with 16 bases in between. Germline CDR1 reads DFQATT; CDR2 reads SNEGSKA (reference sequence). CDR3 size: 14 residues. The CDR3: CSATLGAWAEKLFF. CDR3 DNA: TGCAGTGCTACCCTAGGGGCCTGGGCTGAAAAACTGTTTTTT.

This clonotype occurred a few times. This chain links TRBV20-1 with TRBJ2-3; tentatively, D is TRBD1 or TRBD2 (5 bases each). Germline CDR1 reads DFQATT; CDR2 reads SNEGSKA (reference sequence). The CDR3 spans 13 residues. The germline V and J ends were trimmed by 3 bases and 8 bases, with 15 bases remaining between them. The CDR3 reads CSARKGTQGTQYF. CDR3 DNA: TGCAGTGCTAGGAAGGGGACGCAGGGTACGCAGTATTTT.

This clonotype has a handful of counts. This chain links TRBV5-6 with TRBJ1-3; 9 bases fit TRBD1. This CDR3 is built from 15 residues. Trimming took 4 bases from V and 3 from J; bases not matched to a gene: 5. Per germline, CDR1 SGHDT and CDR2 YYEEEE. The CDR3 bases are TGTGCCAGCAGCCCCGGGACAGGGCGTGGAAACACCATATATTTT. It codes for CASSPGTGRGNTIYF.

As for this clonotype: Compared with germline, one end of the junction differs, possibly owing to a read error. The J gene is TRBJ2-7, the V gene TRBV6-5; D is perhaps TRBD1 (6 bases). CDR3 size: 13 residues. Germline V gene sequence: CDR1 MNHEY, CDR2 SVGAGI. CDR3 DNA sequence: TGTGCCAGCAGTTACGGCAGGGGCTACGAGCTGTACTTC. Its translation: CASSYGRGYELYF.

The CDR3, as DNA: TGTGCCAGCATCCTAGACAGGTCAGGGGGTGAGCAGTTCTTC. It encodes CASILDRSGGEQFF. The rearrangement uses TRBV12-3 or TRBV12-4 and TRBJ2-1; 7 bases agree with TRBD1. The CDR3 runs 14 residues. J was trimmed by 9 bases and V by 7 bases; bases with no gene match: 12.

The V and J genes are TRBV20-1 and TRBJ2-2, with 9 positions matching TRBD1. CDR1 is DFQATT, CDR2 SNEGSKA, per germline (reference sequence). J gave up 5 bases and V 4 bases, and 11 bases lay outside the gene matches. This CDR3 spans 16 amino acids. CDR3 nucleotide sequence: TGCAGTGCTATGGACAGGGGAAGTTCTGGGACCGGGGAGCTGTTTTTT. Residues: CSAMDRGSSGTGELFF.

The chain employs TRBV3-1 and TRBJ2-2; no reliable D call. The CDR3 sequence is 14 residues long. The V and J ends lost 4 bases and 5 bases respectively, with 11 bases between them. Germline assignment: CDR1 LGHDT and CDR2 YNNKEL (reference sequence). As DNA, the CDR3 is TGTGCCAGCAGCCCCGTTTACACAACCGGGGAGCTGTTTTTT. Its translation is CASSPVYTTGELFF.

This clonotype was counted only a few times. This chain links TRBV12-3 or TRBV12-4 with TRBJ1-3; no clear D gene. The CDR3 loop spans 15 amino acids. Trimming stripped 2 bases from V and 2 bases from J, with 10 bases between. In DNA, the CDR3 is TGTGCCAGCAGTTTAAGGGTGCAGGCTGGAAACACCATATATTTT. Encoded protein: CASSLRVQAGNTIYF.